Listed here are 14 T cell receptor beta chains from one sample, sequenced in a study of blood T cell repertoires in COVID-19. Produced via immunoSEQ multiplex PCR; TCRdb's table is partial and in-frame only. The sample has about 190,000 clones; approximately 86% are singletons. Sequencing input: PBMCs or T cells enriched from blood (not recorded which). Every receptor here comes from a woman aged 35 to 49 in a cohort exposed to, infected with or recovered from COVID-19 (not recorded which).

The V call is TRBV2, the J call TRBJ2-7; 7 positions match TRBD1. The CDR3 totals 18 residues. The germline gives CDR1 SNHLY, CDR2 FYNNEI. J lost 2 bases, V lost 3 bases, and 16 bases had no gene match. This chain's CDR3 is CASSDSREYWDRPYEQYF. DNA of the CDR3: TGTGCCAGCAGTGATTCTCGTGAGTATTGGGACAGACCCTACGAGCAGTACTTC.

This rearrangement joins TRBV19 to TRBJ1-6; 8 bases match TRBD1. Germline V gives CDR1 LNHDA, CDR2 SQIVND (reference sequence). Unmatched junction bases numbered 7, after V lost 5 bases and J lost 7 bases. CDR3 size: 15 residues. CDR3: CASSPRTGQNSPLHF. In DNA form, the CDR3 reads TGTGCCAGTAGTCCTAGGACAGGGCAGAATTCACCCCTCCACTTT. Looking up the rest from reference TRBV19 and TRBJ1-6 gives the full variable domain: DGGITQSPKYLFRKEGQNVTLSCEQNLNHDAMYWYRQDPGQGLRLIYYSQIVNDFQKGDIAEGYSVSREKKESFPLTVTSAQKNPTAFYLCASSPRTGQNSPLHFGNGTRLTVT.

The gene calls are TRBV6-5 and TRBJ2-1; 7 positions agree with TRBD1. V shed 1 base, J shed 8 bases, and the junction held 11 bases outside the gene matches. The CDR3 loop spans 16 amino acids. Germline V gene data show CDR1 as MNHEY and CDR2 as SVGAGI. CDR3 sequence reads: CASSYLITGATDEQFF. CDR3 bases: TGTGCCAGCAGTTACTTAATTACAGGGGCGACGGATGAGCAGTTCTTC.

The rearrangement joins TRBV7-2 to TRBJ1-5; D gene ambiguous. Germline CDR1 and CDR2: SGHTA and FQGNSA. Trimming took 0 bases from V and 7 from J, leaving 10 bases between them. The CDR3 contains 14 residues. CDR3 sequence (DNA): TGTGCCAGCAGCTTAGCGATTGCGGGACAGCCCCAGCATTTT. It encodes CASSLAIAGQPQHF.

The chain has TRBV7-8 and TRBJ2-5; the match to TRBD2 covers 7 bases. After removal of 5 bases from V and 0 bases from J, the junction contained 6 bases not matched to a gene. Germline V gene data show CDR1 as SGHVS and CDR2 as FQNEAQ. The CDR3 consists of 15 residues. CDR3 residues: CASSMGLNYQETQYF. The CDR3 DNA follows: TGTGCCAGCAGCATGGGACTAAACTACCAAGAGACCCAGTACTTC.

This clone was seen once. The CDR3 reads CASSEYVPGTEAFF. In DNA form, the CDR3 reads TGTGCCAGCAGTGAATATGTCCCGGGGACTGAAGCTTTCTTT. This chain joins TRBV25-1 and TRBJ1-1; D call uncertain. The CDR3 sequence is 14 residues long. CDR1 and CDR2 (germline): MGHDK, SYGVNS. Trimming shortened V by 0 bases and J by 5 bases, and 10 bases separated the two germline ends.

The chain has TRBV7-2 and TRBJ2-2; D is undetermined. The germline V gene has CDR1 SGHTA and CDR2 FQGNSA. The CDR3 is 16 amino acids. The V end was cut by 6 bases, the J end by 4 bases, with 18 bases between. In nucleotides, the CDR3 is TGTGCCAGCAGTCAAGCGTCGGATGCGGTCACCGGGGAGCTGTTTTTT. Translating gives CASSQASDAVTGELFF. Full variable domain (missing parts from reference TRBV7-2 and TRBJ2-2): GAGVSQSPSNKVTEKGKDVELRCDPISGHTALYWYRQSLGQGLEFLIYFQGNSAPDKSGLPSDRFSAERTGGSVSTLTIQRTQQEDSAVYLCASSQASDAVTGELFFGEGSRLTVL.

The gene calls are TRBV7-9 and TRBJ2-7; a weak D match, TRBD1 (5 bases). The CDR3 covers 16 residues. Trimming pared 5 bases from V and 3 bases from J, leaving 20 bases between. The germline V gene has CDR1 SEHNR and CDR2 FQNEAQ (reference sequence). CDR3 amino acids: CASSPTETGRDYEQYF. The CDR3 region has the DNA TGTGCCAGCAGCCCTACCGAAACAGGAAGGGACTACGAGCAGTACTTC.

This clone was recorded once. The chain combines TRBV6-1 with TRBJ1-5; perhaps TRBD1 as D (5 bases). This CDR3 contains 16 residues. V dropped 3 bases and J dropped 5 bases, with 17 bases sitting between them. Germline assignment: CDR1 MNHNS and CDR2 SASEGT. The CDR3 DNA reads TGTGCCAGCAGTGAGCTGGGGGGTTCGCCCCATCAGCCCCAGCATTTT. This codes for CASSELGGSPHQPQHF.

The gene calls are TRBV5-4 and TRBJ2-3; D not certain. The CDR3 length is 14 residues. The germline V gene encodes CDR1 SGHNT and CDR2 YYREEE (reference sequence). The V end lost 3 bases, the J end lost 2 bases, and 10 bases lay between the germline ends. CDR3 residues: CASSSRVTTDTQYF. The CDR3, as DNA: TGTGCCAGCAGCTCACGGGTTACCACAGATACGCAGTATTTT. The variable domain in full, completed from reference TRBV5-4 and TRBJ2-3, reads ETGVTQSPTHLIKTRGQQVTLRCSSQSGHNTVSWYQQALGQGPQFIFQYYREEENGRGNFPPRFSGLQFPNYSSELNVNALELDDSALYLCASSSRVTTDTQYFGPGTRLTVL.

The chain is built from TRBV11-2 and TRBJ2-5; D ambiguous. The V gene lost 5 bases and the J gene lost 5 bases, with 6 bases spanning the gap. CDR1 SGHAT and CDR2 FQNNGV come from the germline V gene. The CDR3 totals 11 residues. CDR3 loop: CASSGAETQYF. The CDR3, as DNA: TGTGCCAGCAGCGGTGCGGAGACCCAGTACTTC.

This clone was picked up one time. The chain has TRBV4-2 and TRBJ1-1; D possibly corresponds to TRBD1 (5 bases). V lost 2 bases and J 6 bases, leaving 16 bases between the germline ends. CDR1 LGHNA and CDR2 YNFKEQ come from the germline V gene. The CDR3 sequence is 15 residues long. The CDR3 region has the DNA TGTGCCAGCAGCCAATCGGGGGTAAAAGTTGCTGAAGCTTTCTTT. This codes for CASSQSGVKVAEAFF.

J is TRBJ2-3 and V is TRBV9, with TRBD1 matching 9 bases. In germline, CDR1 is SGDLS, CDR2 YYNGEE. Unmatched junction bases numbered 10, after V lost 0 bases and J lost 5 bases. The CDR3 has 17 amino acids. The CDR3 coding sequence is TGTGCCAGCAGCGTAGTCCCTACAGGGGGCCGGGGAGATACGCAGTATTTT. Amino acid sequence: CASSVVPTGGRGDTQYF.

The chain uses TRBV6-5 and TRBJ1-3, with D perhaps TRBD1 (5 bases). Between the trimmed V and J ends, which lost 0 bases and 0 bases, there was a span of 6 bases. In germline, CDR1 is MNHEY, CDR2 SVGAGI. The CDR3 sequence is 15 residues long. The CDR3 DNA is TGTGCCAGCAGTTACTCACAGGACTCTGGAAACACCATATATTTT. Its protein product is CASSYSQDSGNTIYF.